This T cell receptor (beta chain) comes out of a study of T-cell memory formation after mild COVID-19. Study-level results: Pre-infection memory already had some responding clones, implying cross-reactive memory joined.

CDR3 size: 15 residues. Per germline, CDR1 SGHTA and CDR2 FQGNSA. Trimming removed 2 bases from V and 9 bases from J; junction bases left unmatched: 9. 5'RACE with constant-segment primers yielded barcoded, UMI-tagged TCR alpha and TCR beta cDNA libraries. MiXCR was run by TCRdb on the 5' RACE reads, yielding one entry per CDR3 protein. The repertoire holds 310,000 or so distinct CDR3 sequences, around a sixth seen once, with roughly 22% in the top ten. This clonotype was observed a handful of times. Its antigen remains unknown. This TCR was sampled from a young man who had mild COVID-19 (a few samples of this study predate the infection). Cell type and time point are not known. The rearrangement links TRBV7-2 to TRBJ2-1; 8 bases are a match to TRBD1. The sample consisted of PBMCs or a T cell subset sorted from them (not recorded which). The CDR3 bases are TGTGCCAGCAGCTTAACAGGGGGTGGTTTCGGTGAGCAGTTCTTC. Translation gives CASSLTGGGFGEQFF.